This is a list of T cell receptor beta chains from one sample in a study of blood T cell repertoires in COVID-19. Using immunoSEQ multiplex PCR, the repertoire was profiled, and TCRdb retains in-frame clones only, with some absent. The table has 65,000 to 85,000 clones, roughly nine tenths seen once; the top ten hold 8.2%. Sequencing was done on a sample of peripheral blood. These receptors originate from a man aged 50 to 60 with active COVID-19. Both conserved end residues are part of each CDR3. D genes are given only for firm matches. The listing skips clone size in some rows; elsewhere it reads once, few, many or a size class.

NA	TRBD2	TRBV27	TRBJ2-2	CASSFSRPSRGDTGELFF	TGTGCCAGCAGTTTCTCGAGGCCCAGTCGGGGGGACACCGGGGAGCTGTTTTTT
NA	TRBD2	TRBV3-1/TRBV3-2	TRBJ2-3	CASSQGTSGGVDTQYF	TGTGCCAGCAGCCAAGGAACCAGCGGGGGAGTGGATACGCAGTATTTT
NA	NA	TRBV19	TRBJ2-2	CASTPRDTGELFF	TGTGCCAGTACCCCCCGCGACACCGGGGAGCTGTTTTTT
NA	NA	TRBV5-5	TRBJ1-2	CASSLLDTPNYGYTF	TGTGCCAGCAGCTTGCTGGACACTCCCAACTATGGCTACACCTTC
once	TRBD2	TRBV15	TRBJ2-1	CATSRPQGLALDEQFF	TGTGCCACCAGCAGGCCCCAGGGACTAGCCTTAGATGAGCAGTTCTTC
few	TRBD2	TRBV7-2	TRBJ2-7	CASSFRTSATYEQYF	TGTGCCAGCAGTTTCCGGACTAGCGCGACCTACGAGCAGTACTTC
NA	NA	TRBV19	TRBJ1-5	CASSGQYNQPQHF	TGTGCCAGTAGCGGACAGTATAATCAGCCCCAGCATTTT
NA	NA	TRBV18	TRBJ2-7	CASSPPEGYEQYF	TGTGCCAGCTCACCACCAGAGGGCTACGAGCAGTACTTC
NA	TRBD1	TRBV2	TRBJ1-1	CARGQSQNTEAFF	TGTGCCAGGGGACAGAGTCAAAACACTGAAGCTTTCTTT
NA	NA	TRBV4-1	TRBJ2-5	CASSQANRDQETQYF	TGCGCCAGCAGCCAAGCTAACAGGGACCAAGAGACCCAGTACTTC
NA	TRBD1	TRBV6-5	TRBJ1-1	CASSYFATGMNTEAFF	TGTGCCAGCAGTTACTTTGCGACAGGGATGAACACTGAAGCTTTCTTT
NA	TRBD1	TRBV27	TRBJ1-5	CASSLRRHLGQGNPQPQHF	TGTGCCAGCAGTTTACGGCGCCACTTGGGACAGGGAAACCCCCAGCCCCAGCATTTT
NA	NA	TRBV19	TRBJ1-2	CASATHRDNYGYTF	TGTGCCAGTGCCACTCACAGGGATAACTATGGCTACACCTTC
NA	TRBD1	TRBV5-4	TRBJ1-1	CASSSDRGWNTEAFF	TGTGCCAGCAGCTCGGACAGGGGATGGAACACTGAAGCTTTCTTT
NA	NA	TRBV30	TRBJ2-3	CAWSRRGSGGADTQYF	TGTGCCTGGAGTCGTAGGGGGTCAGGAGGTGCAGATACGCAGTATTTT
NA	NA	TRBV11-2	TRBJ1-6	CASSSVVDSPLHF	TGTGCCAGCAGTTCAGTGGTCGATTCACCCCTCCACTTT
NA	TRBD1	TRBV5-5	TRBJ2-2	CASSQINRGDTGELFF	TGTGCCAGCAGCCAAATCAACAGGGGCGACACCGGGGAGCTGTTTTTT
NA	TRBD2	TRBV27	TRBJ2-7	CASTAHSGAYEQYF	TGTGCCAGCACCGCGCATAGCGGGGCGTACGAGCAGTACTTC
once	NA	TRBV5-1	TRBJ2-5	CASSFLGAEQETQYF	TGCGCCAGCAGCTTCCTAGGGGCAGAACAAGAGACCCAGTACTTC
NA	TRBD2	TRBV7-9	TRBJ2-2	CASSPLGGGVTGELFF	TGTGCCAGCAGCCCCCTGGGCGGGGGGGTCACCGGGGAGCTGTTTTTT
NA	NA	TRBV6-1	TRBJ2-7	CASSQRGYEQYF	TGTGCCAGCAGTCAACGGGGCTACGAGCAGTACTTC
NA	NA	TRBV19	TRBJ1-2	CASTPHRPGSGVDGYTF	TGTGCCAGTACCCCTCACCGTCCGGGGTCGGGGGTGGATGGCTACACCTTC
NA	NA	TRBV3-1/TRBV3-2	TRBJ2-4	CASSPTEIASDIQYF	TGTGCCAGCAGCCCCACCGAGATAGCGAGTGACATTCAGTACTTC
NA	NA	TRBV5-1	TRBJ1-1	CASSLAGGGNTEAFF	TGCGCCAGCAGCTTGGCGGGGGGAGGGAACACTGAAGCTTTCTTT
NA	TRBD2	TRBV2	TRBJ2-1	CASRTGTSSYNEQFF	TGTGCCAGCAGAACCGGGACTAGCAGCTACAATGAGCAGTTCTTC
NA	NA	TRBV4-1	TRBJ2-7	CASSQSTLTPREQYF	TGCGCCAGCAGCCAAAGTACCCTGACTCCACGGGAGCAGTACTTC
NA	NA	TRBV3-1/TRBV3-2	TRBJ2-2	CASSPRGPNTGELFF	TGTGCCAGCAGCCCCCGGGGTCCTAACACCGGGGAGCTGTTTTTT
NA	TRBD2	TRBV3-1/TRBV3-2	TRBJ2-3	CATQRGYADTQYF	TGTGCCACCCAGCGGGGGTACGCTGATACGCAGTATTTT
NA	TRBD1	TRBV10-2	TRBJ2-2	CASSDLYRGTGGELFF	TGCGCCAGCAGTGATCTCTACAGGGGGACTGGCGGGGAGCTGTTTTTT
NA	TRBD2	TRBV9	TRBJ2-7	CASSVRGLAERIPYEQYF	TGTGCCAGCAGCGTAAGGGGTCTAGCGGAACGGATTCCCTACGAGCAGTACTTC
few	NA	TRBV9	TRBJ2-1	CASSVAPGYNEQFF	TGTGCCAGCAGCGTAGCTCCGGGATACAATGAGCAGTTCTTC
NA	NA	TRBV4-1	TRBJ2-5	CASSQDKGAGGETQYF	TGCGCCAGCAGCCAAGACAAGGGGGCCGGGGGAGAGACCCAGTACTTC
NA	TRBD2	TRBV5-6	TRBJ2-3	CASSLGSGLAGDTQYF	TGTGCCAGCAGCTTGGGGTCGGGACTAGCGGGAGATACGCAGTATTTT
NA	NA	TRBV6-6	TRBJ2-1	CASSYGAGNEQFF	TGTGCCAGCAGTTACGGTGCCGGTAATGAGCAGTTCTTC
NA	NA	TRBV20-1	TRBJ2-7	CSASDPAAREQYF	TGCAGTGCTAGTGATCCAGCCGCGAGGGAGCAGTACTTC
once	TRBD2	TRBV10-1	TRBJ2-3	CASSESTRLAGMDTQYF	TGCGCCAGCAGTGAGTCAACGCGACTAGCGGGGATGGATACGCAGTATTTT
many	NA	TRBV2	TRBJ1-5	CASSESGWQPQHF	TGTGCCAGCAGTGAGTCAGGGTGGCAGCCCCAGCATTTT
NA	NA	TRBV6-5	TRBJ1-4	CASSYRGGRYEKLFF	TGTGCCAGCAGTTACAGAGGGGGACGTTATGAAAAACTGTTTTTT
NA	NA	TRBV5-4	TRBJ1-2	CASSLDRVDGYTF	TGTGCCAGCAGCTTGGACCGGGTGGATGGCTACACCTTC
NA	NA	TRBV7-9	TRBJ1-3	CASSTRESLRSGNTIYF	TGTGCCAGCAGCACCCGGGAGAGCCTCCGCTCTGGAAACACCATATATTTT
NA	NA	TRBV29-1	TRBJ1-1	CSGVKNTEAFF	TGCAGCGGTGTTAAGAACACTGAAGCTTTCTTT
few	NA	TRBV3-1/TRBV3-2	TRBJ1-3	CASSPNRENTIYF	TGTGCCAGCAGCCCCAACAGGGAAAACACCATATATTTT
NA	NA	TRBV19	TRBJ1-3	CASSIRGRGGNTIYF	TGTGCCAGTAGTATCCGGGGTCGAGGTGGAAACACCATATATTTT
NA	NA	TRBV23-1	TRBJ2-7	CASSQGQSLDEQYF	TGCGCCAGCAGTCAAGGACAGTCCCTGGACGAGCAGTACTTC
NA	NA	TRBV5-4	TRBJ2-2	CASSLMGPDTGELFF	TGTGCCAGCAGCTTGATGGGGCCCGACACCGGGGAGCTGTTTTTT
NA	TRBD1	TRBV13	TRBJ1-2	CASSRIGTGGFYGYTF	TGTGCCAGCAGCCGTATTGGGACAGGGGGTTTCTATGGCTACACCTTC
NA	NA	TRBV5-1	TRBJ2-1	CASSLEVYNEQFF	TGCGCCAGCAGCTTAGAGGTTTACAATGAGCAGTTCTTC
NA	TRBD1	TRBV2	TRBJ2-7	CASSPGTGLSNEQYF	TGTGCCAGCAGTCCAGGGACAGGACTCTCCAACGAGCAGTACTTC
NA	NA	TRBV4-3	TRBJ1-2	CASSQDRAPNYGYTF	TGCGCCAGCAGCCAAGACAGGGCCCCTAACTATGGCTACACCTTC
NA	TRBD1	TRBV18	TRBJ1-5	CASSPTGGIQPQHF	TGTGCCAGCTCACCGACAGGGGGTATTCAGCCCCAGCATTTT
NA	NA	TRBV2	TRBJ1-1	CASRAGVRTEAFF	TGTGCCAGCAGAGCCGGGGTGAGGACTGAAGCTTTCTTT
NA	NA	TRBV29-1	TRBJ2-1	CSAHGRETYNEQFF	TGCAGCGCCCATGGGCGGGAAACCTACAATGAGCAGTTCTTC
NA	TRBD1	TRBV19	TRBJ1-2	CASSDSGTGEANYGYTF	TGTGCCAGTAGCGACTCCGGGACAGGAGAAGCTAACTATGGCTACACCTTC
NA	TRBD2	TRBV6-5	TRBJ2-3	CAIFSRAGGPDTQYF	TGTGCCATCTTCTCCCGGGCGGGGGGGCCAGATACGCAGTATTTT
NA	TRBD2	TRBV5-5	TRBJ2-3	CASSLYPSGDRLLTDTQYF	TGTGCCAGCAGCTTGTACCCTAGCGGGGACCGTCTCCTCACAGATACGCAGTATTTT
NA	NA	TRBV6-1	TRBJ2-3	CASSEAAPPGDTQYF	TGTGCCAGCAGTGAAGCGGCCCCCCCCGGGGATACGCAGTATTTT